This TCR beta chain was sequenced in a study of OX40 agonist ivuxolimab in advanced cancers. General observations from the study: At 0.1 to 3.0 mg/kg and by week 6, clonal expansion occurred in CD4+ and CD8+ blood T cells.

Libraries were prepared by immunoSEQ multiplex PCR; TCRdb keeps only in-frame clonotypes and omits some of them. The sample lists about 61,000 clones, about 90% occurring once. CDR1 is SGHNT and CDR2 is YYREEE in the germline V gene (reference sequence). CDR3 length: 15 amino acids. Trimming took 0 bases from V and 4 from J, leaving 11 bases between them. A note on this clone: Its specificity is not known.

The sequence was obtained from an adult with an advanced solid tumor such as melanoma, head and neck, liver or kidney cancer. Source: CD4+ or CD8+ T cells sorted from blood, taken in a trial of the OX40 agonist ivuxolimab. The chain employs TRBV5-4 and TRBJ1-3; a possible D gene is TRBD1 (5 bases). The CDR3, as DNA: TGTGCCAGCAGCTTGGGTGGGGGATTCGGAAACACCATATATTTT. The encoded protein is CASSLGGGFGNTIYF.